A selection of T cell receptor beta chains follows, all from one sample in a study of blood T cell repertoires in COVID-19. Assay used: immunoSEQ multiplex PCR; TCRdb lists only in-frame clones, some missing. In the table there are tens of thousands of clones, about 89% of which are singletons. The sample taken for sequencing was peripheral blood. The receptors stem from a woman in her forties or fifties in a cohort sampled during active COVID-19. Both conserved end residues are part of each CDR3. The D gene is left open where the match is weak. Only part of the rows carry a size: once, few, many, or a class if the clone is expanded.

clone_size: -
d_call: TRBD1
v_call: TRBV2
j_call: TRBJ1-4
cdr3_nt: TGTGCCAGCAGTGAAGCTGGAGCCAGGGGGCGAGAAAAACTGTTTTTT
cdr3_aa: CASSEAGARGREKLFF

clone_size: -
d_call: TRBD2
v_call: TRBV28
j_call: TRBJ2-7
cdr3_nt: TGTGCCAGCAAAGCTCCGGGACTAGCGTACTACGAGCAGTACTTC
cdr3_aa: CASKAPGLAYYEQYF

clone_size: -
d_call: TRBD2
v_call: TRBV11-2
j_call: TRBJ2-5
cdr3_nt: TGTGCCAGCAGCTTAGTACTAGCGGGAGGAGGAGAGACCCAGTACTTC
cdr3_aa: CASSLVLAGGGETQYF

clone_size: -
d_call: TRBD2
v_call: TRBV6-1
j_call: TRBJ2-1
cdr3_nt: TGTGCCAGCAGTGAAGCGGGAGGGACGCGCTACAATGAGCAGTTCTTC
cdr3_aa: CASSEAGGTRYNEQFF

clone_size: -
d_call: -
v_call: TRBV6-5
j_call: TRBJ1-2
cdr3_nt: TGTGCCAGCAGTTACCGACTAGGGGAGGGTGGCTACACCTTC
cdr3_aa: CASSYRLGEGGYTF

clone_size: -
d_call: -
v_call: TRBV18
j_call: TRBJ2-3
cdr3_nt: TGTGCCAGCTCACCTACGACTAGGTCAGATACGCAGTATTTT
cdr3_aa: CASSPTTRSDTQYF

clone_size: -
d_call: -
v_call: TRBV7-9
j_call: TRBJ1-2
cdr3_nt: TGTGCCAGCAGCTTAATGGCGGAGTATGGCTACACCTTC
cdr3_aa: CASSLMAEYGYTF

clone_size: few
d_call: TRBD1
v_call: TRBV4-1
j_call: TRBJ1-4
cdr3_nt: TGCGCCAGCAGCCCCGCTCCGGGACAGGGCAATGAAAAACTGTTTTTT
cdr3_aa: CASSPAPGQGNEKLFF

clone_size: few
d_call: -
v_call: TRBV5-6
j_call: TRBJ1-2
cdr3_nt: TGTGCCAGCAGCGCGGGGAACTATGGCTACACCTTC
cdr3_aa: CASSAGNYGYTF

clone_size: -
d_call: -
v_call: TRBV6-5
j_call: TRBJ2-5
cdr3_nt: TGTGCCAGCAGAGAGGAGACCCAGTACTTC
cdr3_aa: CASREETQYF

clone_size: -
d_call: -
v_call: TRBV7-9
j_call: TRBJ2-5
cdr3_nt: TGTGCCAGCAGCCTCCAAGAGACCCAGTACTTC
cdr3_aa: CASSLQETQYF

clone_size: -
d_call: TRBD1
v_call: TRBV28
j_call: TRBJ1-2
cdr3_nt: TGTGCCAGCAGTCCCGGGACAGGGGGCATCAGAGCTAACTATGGCTACACCTTC
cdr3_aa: CASSPGTGGIRANYGYTF

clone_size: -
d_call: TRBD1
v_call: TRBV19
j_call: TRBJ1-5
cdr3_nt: TGTGCCAGTAGTATGGGACCGGGACAGGGCGGGCGCAATCAGCCCCAGCATTTT
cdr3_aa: CASSMGPGQGGRNQPQHF

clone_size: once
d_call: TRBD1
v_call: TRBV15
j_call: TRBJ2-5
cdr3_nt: TGTGCCACCAGCAGGGACAGGGTAATGAGGGAGACCCAGTACTTC
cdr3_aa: CATSRDRVMRETQYF

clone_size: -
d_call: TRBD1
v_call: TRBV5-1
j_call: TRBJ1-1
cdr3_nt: TGCGCCAGCAGCTGGGGACAGGTCCCCACTGAAGCTTTCTTT
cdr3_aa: CASSWGQVPTEAFF

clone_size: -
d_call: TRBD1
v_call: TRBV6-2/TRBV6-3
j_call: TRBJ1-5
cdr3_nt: TGTGCCAGCAGTCGACAGGGGCTGAGACGTGGGGAGCCCCAGCATTTT
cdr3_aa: CASSRQGLRRGEPQHF

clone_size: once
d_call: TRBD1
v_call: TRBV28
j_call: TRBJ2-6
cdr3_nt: TGTGCCAGCAATACAGGGGGCGGGTCTGGGGCCAACGTCCTGACTTTC
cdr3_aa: CASNTGGGSGANVLTF

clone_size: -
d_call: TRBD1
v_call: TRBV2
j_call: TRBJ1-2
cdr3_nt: TGTGCCAGCAGAAGACAGGGGGAGGTTGGCTACACCTTC
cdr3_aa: CASRRQGEVGYTF

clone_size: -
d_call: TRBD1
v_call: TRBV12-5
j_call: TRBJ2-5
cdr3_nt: TGTGCTAGTGGTCAATACCAGGGGGAGAGAGAGACCCAGTACTTC
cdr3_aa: CASGQYQGERETQYF

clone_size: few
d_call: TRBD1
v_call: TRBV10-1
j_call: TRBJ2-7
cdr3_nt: TGCGCCAGCGGGGACAGGGTTTACGAGCAGTACTTC
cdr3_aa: CASGDRVYEQYF

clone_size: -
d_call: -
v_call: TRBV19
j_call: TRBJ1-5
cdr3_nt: TGTGCCAGTAGTATCGTGCGTAGCAATCAGCCCCAGCATTTT
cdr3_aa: CASSIVRSNQPQHF

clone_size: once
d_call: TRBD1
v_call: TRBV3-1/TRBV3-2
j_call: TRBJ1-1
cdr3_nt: TGTGCCAGCAGCCAGGACCACAGGGGCACTGAAGCTTTCTTT
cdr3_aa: CASSQDHRGTEAFF

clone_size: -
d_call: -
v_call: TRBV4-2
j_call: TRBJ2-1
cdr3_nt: TGTGCCAGCAGCCGAGCAAGAGGTTCGGGCAATGAGCAGTTCTTC
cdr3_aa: CASSRARGSGNEQFF

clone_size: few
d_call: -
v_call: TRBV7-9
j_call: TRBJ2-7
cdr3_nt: TGTGCCAGCAGCTTTAGGGAGTCCTCCTACGAGCAGTACTTC
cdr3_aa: CASSFRESSYEQYF

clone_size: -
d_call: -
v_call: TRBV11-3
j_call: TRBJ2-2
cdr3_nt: TGTGCCAGCAGCCGCGGACAGCAAAACACCGGGGAGCTGTTTTTT
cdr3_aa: CASSRGQQNTGELFF

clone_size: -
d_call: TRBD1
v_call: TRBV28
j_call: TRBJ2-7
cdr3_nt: TGTGCCAGCAGTACTGGGACAGGGGTGGGGGAGCAGTACTTC
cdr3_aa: CASSTGTGVGEQYF

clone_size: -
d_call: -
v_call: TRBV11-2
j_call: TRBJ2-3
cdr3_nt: TGTGCCAGCAGCTTACCCGGGGTTCAAGATACGCAGTATTTT
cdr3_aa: CASSLPGVQDTQYF

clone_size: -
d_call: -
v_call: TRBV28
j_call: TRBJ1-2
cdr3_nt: TGTGCCAGCAGCCCGGACAGAGCATATGGCTACACCTTC
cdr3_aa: CASSPDRAYGYTF

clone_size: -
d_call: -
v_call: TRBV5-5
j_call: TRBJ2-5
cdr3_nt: TGTGCCAGCAGCATTATTAGGCCGGGGGAGACCCAGTACTTC
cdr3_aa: CASSIIRPGETQYF

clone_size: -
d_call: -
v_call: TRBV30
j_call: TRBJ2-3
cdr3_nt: TGTGCCTGGAGTGTATGGCGGGGTAGCACAGATACGCAGTATTTT
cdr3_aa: CAWSVWRGSTDTQYF

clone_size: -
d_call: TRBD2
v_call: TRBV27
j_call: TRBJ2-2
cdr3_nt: TGTGCCAGCAAACGACTAGCGCGGAACACCGGGGAGCTGTTTTTT
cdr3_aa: CASKRLARNTGELFF

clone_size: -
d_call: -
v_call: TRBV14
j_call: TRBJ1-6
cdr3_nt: TGTGCCAGCAGCCAAATCGACCGGGATTCACCCCTCCACTTT
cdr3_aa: CASSQIDRDSPLHF

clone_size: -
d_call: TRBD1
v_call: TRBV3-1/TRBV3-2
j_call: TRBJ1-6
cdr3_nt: TGTGCCAGCAGCCAAGAAGTCAGGACAGGGATATCCTCGTCCCTCCACTTT
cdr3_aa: CASSQEVRTGISSSLHF

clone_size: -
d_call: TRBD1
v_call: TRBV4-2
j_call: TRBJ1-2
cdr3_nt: TGTGCCAGCAGCCAAGGGGACAGGGACTTGCCTCGTGGCTACACCTTC
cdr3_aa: CASSQGDRDLPRGYTF

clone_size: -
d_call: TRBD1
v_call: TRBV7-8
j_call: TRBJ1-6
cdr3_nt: TGTGCCAGCAGCTTAGAGAGACAGGGTGGGGCACCCCTCCACTTT
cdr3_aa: CASSLERQGGAPLHF

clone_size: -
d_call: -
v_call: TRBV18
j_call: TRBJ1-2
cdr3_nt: TGTGCCAGCTCAGTCGCGTCGAGTTATGGCTACACCTTC
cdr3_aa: CASSVASSYGYTF

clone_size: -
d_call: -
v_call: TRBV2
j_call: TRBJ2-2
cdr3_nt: TGTGCCAGCAGTGAGATAAGCTCGCACACCGGGGAGCTGTTTTTT
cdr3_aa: CASSEISSHTGELFF

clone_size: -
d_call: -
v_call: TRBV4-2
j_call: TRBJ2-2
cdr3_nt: TGTGCCAGCAGCCAAGGAGCAGGGGTACTTGATATCGGGGAGCTGTTTTTT
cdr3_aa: CASSQGAGVLDIGELFF

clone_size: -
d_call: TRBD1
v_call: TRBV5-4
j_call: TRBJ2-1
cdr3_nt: TGTGCCAGCAGCATACCGGGACAGGGGCCCTACAATGAGCAGTTCTTC
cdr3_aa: CASSIPGQGPYNEQFF

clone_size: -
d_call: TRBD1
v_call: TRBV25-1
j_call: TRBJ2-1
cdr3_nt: TGTGCCAGTCGGACAGGGGAGGACTACAATGAGCAGTTCTTC
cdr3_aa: CASRTGEDYNEQFF

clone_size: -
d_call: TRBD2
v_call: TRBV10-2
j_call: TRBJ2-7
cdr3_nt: TGCGCCAGCCGGGGGGGCGGCTACGAGCAGTACTTC
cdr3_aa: CASRGGGYEQYF

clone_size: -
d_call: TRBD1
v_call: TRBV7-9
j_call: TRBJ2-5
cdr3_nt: TGTGCCAGCAGCCAAGGGACAGTACAAGAGACCCAGTACTTC
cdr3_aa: CASSQGTVQETQYF

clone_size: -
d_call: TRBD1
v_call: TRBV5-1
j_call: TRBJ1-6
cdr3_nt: TGCGCCAGCAGCCTGGACAGGCTAAATTCACCCCTCCACTTT
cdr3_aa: CASSLDRLNSPLHF

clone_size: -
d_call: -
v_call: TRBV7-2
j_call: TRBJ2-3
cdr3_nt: TGTGCCAGCAGCTTAAATATGTGGTCGTGGACAAATACGCAGTATTTT
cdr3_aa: CASSLNMWSWTNTQYF

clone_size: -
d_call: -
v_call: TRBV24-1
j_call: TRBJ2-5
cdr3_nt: TGTGCCACCAGTGATACGAACCCAGGGATCGAGACCCAGTACTTC
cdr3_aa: CATSDTNPGIETQYF

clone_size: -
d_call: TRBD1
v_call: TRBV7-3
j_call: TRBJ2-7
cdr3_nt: TGTGCCAGCAGCTATGGACAGGGAAGTTACGAGCAGTACTTC
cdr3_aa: CASSYGQGSYEQYF

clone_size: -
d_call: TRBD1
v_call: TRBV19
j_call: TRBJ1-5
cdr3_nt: TGTGCCAGTAGTACACAGGGGGATCAGCCCCAGCATTTT
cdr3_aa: CASSTQGDQPQHF

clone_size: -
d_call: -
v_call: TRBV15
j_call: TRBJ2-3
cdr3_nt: TGTGCCACCAGCAGAGATCTCACAGATACGCAGTATTTT
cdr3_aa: CATSRDLTDTQYF

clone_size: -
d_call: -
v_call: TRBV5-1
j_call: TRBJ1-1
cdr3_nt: TGCGCCAGCAGCTTGGTTCCATCAGGCGTTGGAAACACTGAAGCTTTCTTT
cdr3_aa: CASSLVPSGVGNTEAFF

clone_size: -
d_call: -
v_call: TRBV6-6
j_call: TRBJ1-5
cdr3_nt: TGTGCCAGCAGCCGCGTCAATCAGCCCCAGCATTTT
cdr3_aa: CASSRVNQPQHF

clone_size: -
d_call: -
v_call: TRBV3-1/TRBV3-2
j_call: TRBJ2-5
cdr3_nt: TGTGCCAGCAGCAAACAGTCCCGCGAGACCCAGTACTTC
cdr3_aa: CASSKQSRETQYF

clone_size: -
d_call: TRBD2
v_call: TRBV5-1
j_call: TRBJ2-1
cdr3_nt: TGCGCCAGCAGCTTGGAATTACTAGCGGGAGGGGGGAATGAGCAGTTCTTC
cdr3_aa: CASSLELLAGGGNEQFF

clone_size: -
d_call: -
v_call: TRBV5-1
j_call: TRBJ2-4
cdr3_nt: TGCGCCAGCAGCTTTGGGTCCAACAGAGACATTCAGTACTTC
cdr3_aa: CASSFGSNRDIQYF

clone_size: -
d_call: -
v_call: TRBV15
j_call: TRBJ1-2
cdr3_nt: TGTGCCACCAGCAGAGAGGCCAGCTATGGCTACACCTTC
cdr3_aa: CATSREASYGYTF

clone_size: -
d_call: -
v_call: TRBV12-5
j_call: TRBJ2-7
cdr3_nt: TGTGCTAGTGGCAGGACAGTGACCTACGAGCAGTACTTC
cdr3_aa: CASGRTVTYEQYF

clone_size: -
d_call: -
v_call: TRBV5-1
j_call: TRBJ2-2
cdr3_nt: TGCGCCAGCAGCTTGGTTACCCGGGACTGGGACACCGGGGAGCTGTTTTTT
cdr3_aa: CASSLVTRDWDTGELFF

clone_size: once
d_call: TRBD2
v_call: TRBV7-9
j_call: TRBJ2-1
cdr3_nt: TGTGCCAGCAGCTTAGACAGCCCGGGGGGTAATGAGCAGTTCTTC
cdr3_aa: CASSLDSPGGNEQFF

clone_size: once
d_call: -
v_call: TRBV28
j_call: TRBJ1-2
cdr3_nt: TGTGCCAGCAGTTTGTCAAACTATGGCTACACCTTC
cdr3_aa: CASSLSNYGYTF

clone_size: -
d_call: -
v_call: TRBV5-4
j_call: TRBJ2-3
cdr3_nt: TGTGCCAGCAAGGTGGAGGGTTTAGGTACGCAGTATTTT
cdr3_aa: CASKVEGLGTQYF